This T cell receptor beta chain was recovered during a study of CD4 T cells in lung cancer (dated by TCRdb to between 2018 and 2021). Regarding the research as a whole: In the study, blood T cells of NSCLC patients were screened for responses to candidate mutation-encoded neoepitopes, and neoantigen-specific CD4+ T-cell clones and TCRs were isolated. The frequency of neoantigen-specific clonotypes in tumor resections, non-adjacent lung and cultured T-cell products was tracked by TCRB deep sequencing. The patients who underwent resection had lung adenocarcinoma or squamous cell carcinoma, were aged 60 to 69 when blood was donated, and were mostly former smokers. Before blood donation, patients had received treatments including platinum chemotherapy, and some received nivolumab or pembrolizumab.

Receptor amplification or capture employed the immunoSEQ multiplex PCR assay. Qiagen DNeasy or QIAamp micro DNA kits were used to isolate DNA, and the Adaptive Biotechnology human TCRB sequencing kit was used to sequence TCRB. TCRB libraries were sequenced on an Illumina MiSeq. In the source study's methods: The kit provider's software was used to analyze TCRB sequence data, and Fisher's exact test was used to test clonotype templates for tumor enrichment. Not all clones reach the TCRdb copy of this immuneACCESS table, which keeps in-frame sequences only. Checked studies attribute under half of the gap to unresolved V genes and leave the rest unexplained. V and J calls and clone size are copied from that table; D and trimming were computed from the DNA. For this sample the table gives 450 to 550 clones, of which less than 95% were detected only once. More than 80% of the sample is held by the ten biggest clonotypes.

PBMCs were stimulated for 13 days with mutant 27-mer peptides together with IL21, IL7, IL15 and IL2, and were then restimulated with autologous B cells pulsed with peptide. After restimulation with peptide-pulsed B cells, live IFNgamma-secreting T cells were sorted on a FACS Aria2 by cytokine capture. Sorted cells were expanded for about 13 to 23 days at limiting dilution, with roughly 3 or 10 cells per well, using irradiated allogeneic PBMCs, phytohemagglutinin and IL2. Either peripheral blood samples or leukapheresis products were collected from the patients. Expanded lines were screened for antigen specificity by IFNgamma ELISA against autologous B cells pulsed with mutant peptides. Study-wide conclusions, independent of this receptor: Because IFNgamma-sorted cells included nonspecific IFNgamma producers of unknown purity, the expanded lines ranged from monoclonal to oligoclonal. Some responses derived from blood might reflect in vitro priming of naive T cells or cross-reactivity instead of memory responses to the cancer.

A remark on this clone: The specificity of this receptor is unknown. The sample holds no much larger clone one base away, and base qualities are not on file.

Unmatched junction bases come to 6, with V trimmed by 6 bases and J by 5 bases. Taken from cysteine to phenylalanine, the CDR3 has 14 residues. The read is trimmed to its CDR3 DNA, 42 bases read in frame from base 1. Sequences SNHLY (CDR1) and FYNNEI (CDR2) are obtained from the germline V gene. Sequenced: a CD4+ T cell line or clone grown in culture. The sequence joins TRBV2 to TRBJ2-2; 7 nucleotides in the junction match TRBD1. This TCR derives from a woman in her sixties with non-small cell lung cancer. Some clones in this sample may be carry-over from other donors' samples. The CDR3 region: CASSIGTETGELFF. The nucleotide sequence is TGTGCCAGCAGCATCGGGACAGAAACCGGGGAGCTGTTTTTT. Beyond the CDR3, the reference TRBV2 and TRBJ2-2 genes provide the residues; the full variable domain reads: EPEVTQTPSHQVTQMGQEVILRCVPISNHLYFYWYRQILGQKVEFLVSFYNNEISEKSEIFDDQFSVERPDGSNFTLKIRSTKLEDSAMYFCASSIGTETGELFFGEGSRLTVL.